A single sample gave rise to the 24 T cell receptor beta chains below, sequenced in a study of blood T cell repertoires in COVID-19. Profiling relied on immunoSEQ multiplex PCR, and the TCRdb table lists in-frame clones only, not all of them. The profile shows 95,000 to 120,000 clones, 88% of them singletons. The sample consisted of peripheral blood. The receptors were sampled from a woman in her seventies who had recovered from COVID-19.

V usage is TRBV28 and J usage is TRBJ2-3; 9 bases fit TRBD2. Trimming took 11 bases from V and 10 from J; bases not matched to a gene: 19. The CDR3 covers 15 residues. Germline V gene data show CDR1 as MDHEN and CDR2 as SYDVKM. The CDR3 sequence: CAATTQREDLFAQYF. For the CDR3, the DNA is TGTGCCGCGACCACCCAGCGGGAGGACCTATTCGCGCAGTATTTT.

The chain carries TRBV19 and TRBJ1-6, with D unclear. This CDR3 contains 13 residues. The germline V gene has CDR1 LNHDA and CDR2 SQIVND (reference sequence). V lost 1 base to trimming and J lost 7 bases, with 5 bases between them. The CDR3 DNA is TGTGCCAGTAGTATAGTCGGGAATTCACCCCTCCACTTT. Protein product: CASSIVGNSPLHF.

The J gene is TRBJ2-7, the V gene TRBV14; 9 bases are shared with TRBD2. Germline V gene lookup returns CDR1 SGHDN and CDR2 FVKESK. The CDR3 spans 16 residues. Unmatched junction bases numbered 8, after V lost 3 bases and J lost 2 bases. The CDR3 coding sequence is TGTGCCAGCAGCCAGGGGGCATGGACTAGCGCCTACGAGCAGTACTTC. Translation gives CASSQGAWTSAYEQYF.

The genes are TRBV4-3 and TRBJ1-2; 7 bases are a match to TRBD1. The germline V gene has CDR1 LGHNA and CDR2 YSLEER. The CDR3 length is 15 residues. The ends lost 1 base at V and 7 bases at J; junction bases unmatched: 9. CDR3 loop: CASSQGRGTVIGYTF. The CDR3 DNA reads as TGCGCCAGCAGCCAAGGGAGAGGGACAGTGATTGGCTACACCTTC.

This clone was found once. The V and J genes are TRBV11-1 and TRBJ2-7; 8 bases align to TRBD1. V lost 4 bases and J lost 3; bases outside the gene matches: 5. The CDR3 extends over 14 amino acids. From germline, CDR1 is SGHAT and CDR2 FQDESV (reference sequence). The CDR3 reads CASSSGTGVYEQYF. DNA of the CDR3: TGTGCCAGCAGCTCCGGGACAGGAGTCTACGAGCAGTACTTC.

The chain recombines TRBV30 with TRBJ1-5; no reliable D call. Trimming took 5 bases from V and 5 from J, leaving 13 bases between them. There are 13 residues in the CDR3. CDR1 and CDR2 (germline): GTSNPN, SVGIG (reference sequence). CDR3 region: CAWDTGAYQPQHF. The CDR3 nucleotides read TGTGCCTGGGACACCGGAGCTTATCAGCCCCAGCATTTT.

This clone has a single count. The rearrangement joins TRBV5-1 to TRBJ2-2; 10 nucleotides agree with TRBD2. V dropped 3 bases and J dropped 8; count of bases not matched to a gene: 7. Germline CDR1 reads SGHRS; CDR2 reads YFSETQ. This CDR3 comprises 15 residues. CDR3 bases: TGCGCCAGCAGCTGGCAAGCGGGAGGGCCAGGGGAGCTGTTTTTT. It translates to CASSWQAGGPGELFF.

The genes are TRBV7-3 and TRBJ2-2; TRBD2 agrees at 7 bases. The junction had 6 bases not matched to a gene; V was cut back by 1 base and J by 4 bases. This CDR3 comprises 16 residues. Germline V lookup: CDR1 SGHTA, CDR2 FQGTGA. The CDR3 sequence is CASSLIQGLITGELFF. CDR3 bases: TGTGCCAGCAGCTTAATCCAGGGACTAATCACCGGGGAGCTGTTTTTT.

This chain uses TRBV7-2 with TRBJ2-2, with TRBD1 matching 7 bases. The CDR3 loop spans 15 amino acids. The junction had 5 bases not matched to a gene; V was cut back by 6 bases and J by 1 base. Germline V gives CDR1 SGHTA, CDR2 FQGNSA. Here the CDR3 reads CASSLRTGNTGELFF. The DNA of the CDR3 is TGTGCCAGCAGTTTAAGGACAGGGAACACCGGGGAGCTGTTTTTT.

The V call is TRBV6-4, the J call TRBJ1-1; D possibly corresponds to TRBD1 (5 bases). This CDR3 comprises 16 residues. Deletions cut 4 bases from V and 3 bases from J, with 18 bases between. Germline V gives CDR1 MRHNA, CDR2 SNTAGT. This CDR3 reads CASSAQGWGSDTEAFF. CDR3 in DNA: TGTGCCAGCAGTGCCCAAGGGTGGGGCTCGGACACTGAAGCTTTCTTT.

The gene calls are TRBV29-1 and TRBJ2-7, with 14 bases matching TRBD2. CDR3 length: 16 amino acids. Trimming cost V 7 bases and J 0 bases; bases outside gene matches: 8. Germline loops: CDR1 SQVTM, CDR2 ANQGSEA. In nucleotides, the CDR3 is TGCAGCGGTGGACTAGCGGGGGGCCTAAGCTCCTACGAGCAGTACTTC. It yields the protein CSGGLAGGLSSYEQYF.

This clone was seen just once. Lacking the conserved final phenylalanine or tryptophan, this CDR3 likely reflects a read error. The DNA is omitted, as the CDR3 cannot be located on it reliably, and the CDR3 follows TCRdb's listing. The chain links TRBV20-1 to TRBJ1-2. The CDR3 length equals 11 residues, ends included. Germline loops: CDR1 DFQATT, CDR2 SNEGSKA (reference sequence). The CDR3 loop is CSARGGQESGE.

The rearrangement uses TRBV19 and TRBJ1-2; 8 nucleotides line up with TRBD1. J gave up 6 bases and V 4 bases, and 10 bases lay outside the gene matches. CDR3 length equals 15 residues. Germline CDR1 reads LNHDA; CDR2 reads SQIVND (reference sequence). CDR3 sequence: CASSRRTGQAHGYTF. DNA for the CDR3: TGTGCCAGTAGTAGGCGAACGGGACAGGCGCATGGCTACACCTTC.

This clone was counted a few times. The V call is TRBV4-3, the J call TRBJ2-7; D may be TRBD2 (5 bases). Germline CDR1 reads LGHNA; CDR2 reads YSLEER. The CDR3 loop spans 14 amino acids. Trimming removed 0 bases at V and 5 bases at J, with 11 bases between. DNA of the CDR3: TGCGCCAGCAGCCAAGATCGGTGGAGGAACGAGCAGTACTTC. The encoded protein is CASSQDRWRNEQYF.

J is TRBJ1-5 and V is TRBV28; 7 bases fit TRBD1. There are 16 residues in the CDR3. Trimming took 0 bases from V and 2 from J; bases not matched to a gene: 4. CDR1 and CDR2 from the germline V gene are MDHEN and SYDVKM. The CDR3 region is CASSLWGQSRNQPQHF. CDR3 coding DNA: TGTGCCAGCAGTTTATGGGGACAGTCTCGCAATCAGCCCCAGCATTTT. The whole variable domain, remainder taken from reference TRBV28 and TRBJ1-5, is DVKVTQSSRYLVKRTGEKVFLECVQDMDHENMFWYRQDPGLGLRLIYFSYDVKMKEKGDIPEGYSVSREKKERFSLILESASTNQTSMYLCASSLWGQSRNQPQHFGDGTRLSIL.

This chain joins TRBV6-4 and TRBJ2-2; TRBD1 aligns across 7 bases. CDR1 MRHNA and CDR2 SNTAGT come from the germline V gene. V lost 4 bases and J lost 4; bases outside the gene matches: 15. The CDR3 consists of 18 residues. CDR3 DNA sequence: TGTGCCAGCAGTGTCAGCTCTCTTCAGGGGGACATCACCGGGGAGCTGTTTTTT. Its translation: CASSVSSLQGDITGELFF.

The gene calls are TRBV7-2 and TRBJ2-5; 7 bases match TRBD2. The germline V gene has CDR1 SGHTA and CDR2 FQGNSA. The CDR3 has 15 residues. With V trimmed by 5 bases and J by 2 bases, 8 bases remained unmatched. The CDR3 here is CASSAQWGGQETQYF. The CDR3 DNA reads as TGTGCCAGCAGCGCCCAGTGGGGGGGACAAGAGACCCAGTACTTC.

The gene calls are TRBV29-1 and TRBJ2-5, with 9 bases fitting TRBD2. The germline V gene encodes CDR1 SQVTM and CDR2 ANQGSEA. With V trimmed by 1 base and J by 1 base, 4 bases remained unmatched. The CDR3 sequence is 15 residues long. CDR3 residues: CSVEGLAESQETQYF. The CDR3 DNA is TGCAGCGTTGAAGGACTAGCGGAGTCCCAAGAGACCCAGTACTTC.

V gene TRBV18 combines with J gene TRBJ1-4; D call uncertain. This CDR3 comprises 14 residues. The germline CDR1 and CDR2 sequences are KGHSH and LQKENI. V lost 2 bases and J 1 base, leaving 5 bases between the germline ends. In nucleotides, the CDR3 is TGTGCCAGCTCACCAGCCGGAACTAATGAAAAACTGTTTTTT. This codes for CASSPAGTNEKLFF.

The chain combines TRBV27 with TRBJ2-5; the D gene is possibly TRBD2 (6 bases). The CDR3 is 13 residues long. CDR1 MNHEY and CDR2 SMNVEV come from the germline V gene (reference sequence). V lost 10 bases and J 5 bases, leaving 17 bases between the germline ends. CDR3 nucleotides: TGTGCCACTTCCCCTCGGGAGCGGGAGACCCAGTACTTC. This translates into CATSPRERETQYF.

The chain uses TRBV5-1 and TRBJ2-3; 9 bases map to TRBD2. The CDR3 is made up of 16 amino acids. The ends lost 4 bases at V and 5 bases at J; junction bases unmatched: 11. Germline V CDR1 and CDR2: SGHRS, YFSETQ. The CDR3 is CASSQLAGQYRDTQYF. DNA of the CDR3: TGCGCCAGCAGCCAGCTAGCGGGGCAGTATAGAGATACGCAGTATTTT.

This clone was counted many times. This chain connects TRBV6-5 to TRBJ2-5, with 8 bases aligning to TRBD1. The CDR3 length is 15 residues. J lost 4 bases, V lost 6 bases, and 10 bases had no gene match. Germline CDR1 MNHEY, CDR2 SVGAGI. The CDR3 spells CASRPTPGGGETQYF. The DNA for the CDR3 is TGTGCCAGCAGACCGACCCCAGGGGGCGGAGAGACCCAGTACTTC.

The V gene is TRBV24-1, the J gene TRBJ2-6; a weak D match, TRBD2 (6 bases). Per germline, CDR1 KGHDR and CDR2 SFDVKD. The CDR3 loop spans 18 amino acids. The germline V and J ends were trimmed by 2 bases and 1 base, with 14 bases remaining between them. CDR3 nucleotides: TGTGCCACCAGTGATTCCTGGGGACTGGTGTCTGGGGCCAACGTCCTGACTTTC. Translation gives CATSDSWGLVSGANVLTF.

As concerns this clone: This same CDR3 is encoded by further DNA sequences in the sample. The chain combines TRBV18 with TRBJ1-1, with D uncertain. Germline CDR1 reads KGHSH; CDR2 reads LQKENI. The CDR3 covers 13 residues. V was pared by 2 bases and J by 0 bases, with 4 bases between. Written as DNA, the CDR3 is TGTGCCAGCTCACCAGACATGAACACTGAAGCTTTCTTT. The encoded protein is CASSPDMNTEAFF.